The T cell receptor (beta chain) under discussion was sequenced for a study of blood T cell repertoires in COVID-19. Turning to the study itself: The study drew acute and convalescent COVID-19 samples from the United States, Italy and Spain. From T cells, B-cell-depleted T cells, or PBMCs came the material, which was cDNA or gDNA.

CDR1 SGHAT and CDR2 FQNNGV come from the germline V gene. The V gene lost 3 bases and the J gene lost 2 bases, with 14 bases spanning the gap. The CDR3 consists of 15 residues. Authors' processing steps: Estimation of nucleated cell counts was performed using reference gene primer amplification. Method: immunoSEQ multiplex PCR; TCRdb's copy keeps in-frame clones and lacks some. V and J calls plus clone size are reproduced from that table; the DNA served to infer D and trimming. The data contain about 310,000 clones, approximately 90% of them singletons. The TCR sequence derives from a woman younger than 35 who had recovered from COVID-19. The V call is TRBV11-2, the J call TRBJ2-7; D gene uncertain. The sample was PBMCs or T cells enriched from blood (not recorded which). The CDR3 coding sequence is TGTGCCAGCAGCTTGGGTAACAAACAGACCTACGAGCAGTACTTC. This gives the protein CASSLGNKQTYEQYF.